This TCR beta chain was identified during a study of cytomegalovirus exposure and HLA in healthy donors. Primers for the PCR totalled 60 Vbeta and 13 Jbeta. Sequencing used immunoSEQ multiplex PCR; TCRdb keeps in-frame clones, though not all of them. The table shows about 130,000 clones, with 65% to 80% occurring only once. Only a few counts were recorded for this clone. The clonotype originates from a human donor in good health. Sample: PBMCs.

The CDR3 DNA reads TGTGCCAGCAGCTTCGGTCCCTCCGGGGAGCTGTTTTTT. It translates to CASSFGPSGELFF. V is TRBV5-4 and J is TRBJ2-2; D gene unclear. The V end was cut by 2 bases, the J end by 6 bases, with 8 bases between. The CDR3 is made up of 13 amino acids. Germline V gene data show CDR1 as SGHNT and CDR2 as YYREEE (reference sequence).